Listed here are 26 T cell receptor beta chains from one sample, sequenced in a study of cytomegalovirus exposure and HLA in healthy donors. The PCR was carried out with 60 Vbeta primers and 13 Jbeta primers. The assay was immunoSEQ multiplex PCR, and TCRdb's table has in-frame clones only and misses some. The sample carries 280,000 or so clones, approximately 90% recorded once. The material sequenced was PBMCs. Source of these receptors: a woman aged 18 to 35 in good health and CMV-seronegative.

V gene TRBV9 combines with J gene TRBJ2-1, with 13 bases lining up with TRBD2. The V and J ends lost 3 bases and 9 bases, in that order; junction bases with no gene match: 6. This CDR3 is built from 15 residues. The germline gives CDR1 SGDLS, CDR2 YYNGEE. The CDR3 loop is CASSGTSGGASEQFF. For the CDR3, the DNA is TGTGCCAGCAGCGGCACTAGCGGGGGGGCAAGTGAGCAGTTCTTC. Based on the CDR3 plus reference TRBV9 and TRBJ2-1, the full variable domain is DSGVTQTPKHLITATGQRVTLRCSPRSGDLSVYWYQQSLDQGLQFLIQYYNGEERAKGNILERFSAQQFPDLHSELNLSSLELGDSALYFCASSGTSGGASEQFFGPGTRLTVL.

The V call is TRBV5-6, the J call TRBJ1-2; TRBD1 aligns across 8 bases. V was clipped by 2 bases and J by 8 bases; unmatched bases: 5. Germline lookup yields CDR1 SGHDT and CDR2 YYEEEE. The CDR3 consists of 13 residues. Written as DNA, the CDR3 is TGTGCCAGCAGCTTCCAGGGGGCGCGGGGCTACACCTTC. Encoded protein: CASSFQGARGYTF.

Only one count was recorded for this clone. This chain connects TRBV6-7 to TRBJ1-4; D remains ambiguous. TRBV6-7 is known as an ORF, though its function is uncertain. CDR3 size: 12 residues. V was clipped by 4 bases and J by 12 bases, with 12 bases between them. Here the CDR3 DNA reads TGTGCCAGCAGTTCCCGCAATACAGAACTGTTTTTT. As protein: CASSSRNTELFF.

V and J are TRBV2 and TRBJ2-1; TRBD2 agrees at 16 bases. The CDR3 loop spans 18 amino acids. Losses at the gene ends were 6 bases for V and 2 bases for J; bases not matched to a gene: 7. Germline loops: CDR1 SNHLY, CDR2 FYNNEI. In nucleotides, the CDR3 is TGTGCCAGCAGGGGACTAGCGGGGGGGGCTACTACCTACAATGAGCAGTTCTTC. Its translation: CASRGLAGGATTYNEQFF.

This chain joins TRBV13 and TRBJ2-2; no firm D call. The V and J ends lost 5 bases and 1 base respectively, with 8 bases between them. Looked up from germline, CDR1 is PRHDT and CDR2 is FYEKMQ (reference sequence). The CDR3 totals 14 residues. Here the CDR3 reads CASSPRLNTGELFF. The CDR3 coding sequence is TGTGCCAGCAGCCCCCGTTTGAACACCGGGGAGCTGTTTTTT.

This clone was detected once. The rearrangement joins TRBV6-6 to TRBJ2-1, with 10 bases matching TRBD2. The CDR3 runs to 16 residues. Germline V gene sequence: CDR1 MNHNY, CDR2 SVGAGI (reference sequence). V gave up 2 bases and J gave up 6 bases; unmatched junction bases: 7. As DNA, the CDR3 is TGTGCCAGCAGTTACCCCCTAGCGGGGGTAGCCAATGAGCAGTTCTTC. The encoded protein is CASSYPLAGVANEQFF.

This chain joins TRBV4-1 and TRBJ1-4; D ambiguous. The CDR3 has 14 residues. Germline CDR1 MGHRA, CDR2 YSYEKL. V was pared by 8 bases and J by 0 bases, with 10 bases between. As DNA, the CDR3 is TGCGCCAGCGCGCGATCCCCAACTAATGAAAAACTGTTTTTT. It codes for CASARSPTNEKLFF.

J is TRBJ2-3 and V is TRBV10-2, with TRBD2 matching 14 bases. The CDR3 spans 18 residues. The V and J ends lost 9 bases and 3 bases, in that order; junction bases with no gene match: 14. Germline values: CDR1 WSHSY, CDR2 SAAADI. In DNA, the CDR3 is TGCGCCAGGATTGCGACTAGCGGGGGGGCCTATAGTACAGATACGCAGTATTTT. Translation: CARIATSGGAYSTDTQYF.

The chain carries TRBV4-1 and TRBJ1-2, with D unresolved. The CDR3 is 15 residues long. V was clipped by 4 bases and J by 0 bases, with 12 bases between them. Germline CDR1 MGHRA, CDR2 YSYEKL. For the CDR3, the DNA is TGCGCCAGCAGCCGCCACCCACTAACTAACTATGGCTACACCTTC. Its protein product is CASSRHPLTNYGYTF.

This chain joins TRBV7-2 and TRBJ2-3; tentative D call: TRBD2 (6 bases). The CDR3 length is 14 residues. The V gene lost 5 bases and the J gene lost 6 bases, with 15 bases spanning the gap. Per germline, CDR1 SGHTA and CDR2 FQGNSA. CDR3 sequence: CASSPSTSSDTQYF. CDR3 bases: TGTGCCAGCAGCCCCTCGACTAGTTCTGATACGCAGTATTTT. The full variable domain, in which reference TRBV7-2 and TRBJ2-3 provide the parts outside the CDR3, is GAGVSQSPSNKVTEKGKDVELRCDPISGHTALYWYRQSLGQGLEFLIYFQGNSAPDKSGLPSDRFSAERTGGSVSTLTIQRTQQEDSAVYLCASSPSTSSDTQYFGPGTRLTVL.

CDR3 bases: TGTGCCAGTAGTACGAGCCCCCGGACAGGGGGAGAAGCTTTCTTT. It translates to CASSTSPRTGGEAFF. The rearrangement links TRBV19 to TRBJ1-1, with 10 bases identical to TRBD1. The CDR3 has 15 amino acids. The J segment lost 8 bases and the V segment lost 4 bases, leaving 10 bases of the junction unmatched. From germline, CDR1 is LNHDA and CDR2 SQIVND (reference sequence).

The chain recombines TRBV2 with TRBJ1-2; D is possibly TRBD1 (6 bases). The CDR3 covers 14 residues. Trimming left V 6 bases short and J 4 bases short, with 15 bases between. The germline gives CDR1 SNHLY, CDR2 FYNNEI. The CDR3 spells CASSDSGTSYGYTF. The CDR3 nucleotides are TGTGCCAGCAGCGATTCCGGGACAAGCTATGGCTACACCTTC. Supplemented by reference TRBV2 and TRBJ1-2, the full variable domain reads EPEVTQTPSHQVTQMGQEVILRCVPISNHLYFYWYRQILGQKVEFLVSFYNNEISEKSEIFDDQFSVERPDGSNFTLKIRSTKLEDSAMYFCASSDSGTSYGYTFGSGTRLTVV.

The chain has TRBV7-8 and TRBJ2-3; D not resolved. Germline loops: CDR1 SGHVS, CDR2 FQNEAQ. With 1 base removed from V and 4 bases from J, the gap between germline ends came to 12 bases. The CDR3 length is 15 residues. CDR3 DNA sequence: TGTGCCAGCAGCTTAGGAGTACCCGCATCAGATACGCAGTATTTT. It codes for CASSLGVPASDTQYF.

The chain employs TRBV19 and TRBJ2-5, with 10 bases that match TRBD2. CDR3 length equals 16 residues. Germline-derived CDR1 and CDR2 are LNHDA and SQIVND (reference sequence). Unmatched junction bases numbered 10, after V lost 4 bases and J lost 5 bases. The CDR3, as DNA: TGTGCCAGTAGTAGGGGAGCGGGGGGGCCGTTTGAGACCCAGTACTTC. It translates to CASSRGAGGPFETQYF.

V and J are TRBV19 and TRBJ1-6; weak D call: TRBD1 (5 bases). Germline CDR1 is LNHDA and CDR2 is SQIVND (reference sequence). This CDR3 comprises 16 residues. The ends were cut back, 7 bases at V and 8 bases at J, with 21 bases in the middle. CDR3 in DNA: TGTGCCAGTATCCGGGGCGGAGGGGTAAAGGATTCACCCCTCCACTTT. Its protein product is CASIRGGGVKDSPLHF.

On this clone: The junction departs from germline at one end; a sequencing error may be responsible. V and J are TRBV27 and TRBJ2-7, with 9 positions matching TRBD1. This CDR3 spans 15 amino acids. Germline CDR1 reads MNHEY; CDR2 reads SMNVEV (reference sequence). CDR3: CASSFYGQGNYEQYF. The CDR3 DNA reads as TGTGCCAGTAGTTTTTATGGACAGGGGAACTACGAGCAGTACTTC.

The chain recombines TRBV7-8 with TRBJ1-2; D is perhaps TRBD1 (5 bases). This CDR3 is 16 amino acids long. V lost 4 bases, J lost 4 bases, and 19 bases lay in between. Per the germline V gene, CDR1 is SGHVS and CDR2 is FQNEAQ. The CDR3 sequence is CASSSLGGAGTYGYTF. CDR3 bases: TGTGCCAGCAGCTCCCTAGGCGGGGCAGGGACCTATGGCTACACCTTC.

CDR3 DNA sequence: TGTGCCAGCAGAACAATGGCCAATGGAAACACCATATATTTT. Residues: CASRTMANGNTIYF. The gene calls are TRBV2 and TRBJ1-3; D gene unclear. Between the trimmed V and J ends, which lost 6 bases and 3 bases, there was a span of 12 bases. From germline, CDR1 is SNHLY and CDR2 FYNNEI. The CDR3 loop spans 14 amino acids.

This chain connects TRBV15 to TRBJ2-5; D uncertain. The V end lost 4 bases, the J end lost 3 bases, and 9 bases lay between the germline ends. The CDR3 is made up of 13 amino acids. Germline loops: CDR1 LNHNV, CDR2 YYDKDF (reference sequence). The CDR3 bases are TGTGCCACCAGCAAAGGAGTGAAAGAGACCCAGTACTTC. The encoded protein is CATSKGVKETQYF.

This clone was seen only once. J is TRBJ2-7 and V is TRBV9; 7 bases are shared with TRBD1. This CDR3 region has 14 residues. Trimming took 3 bases from V and 0 from J; bases not matched to a gene: 3. The V gene's germline CDR1 is SGDLS and CDR2 YYNGEE. The CDR3 loop reads CASSETGTSYEQYF. CDR3 DNA: TGTGCCAGCAGCGAGACAGGGACCTCCTACGAGCAGTACTTC.

This clone was recorded only once. The CDR3 is CASSQGDRVVTEAFF. The CDR3 DNA reads as TGCGCCAGCAGCCAGGGGGACAGGGTGGTCACTGAAGCTTTCTTT. This rearrangement joins TRBV4-1 to TRBJ1-1; 9 positions match TRBD1. This CDR3 region has 15 residues. Germline lookup yields CDR1 MGHRA and CDR2 YSYEKL. Trimming at V came to 3 bases and at J to 4 bases, leaving 6 bases not matched to a gene.

This chain joins TRBV11-2 and TRBJ2-1; perhaps TRBD2 as D (5 bases). Germline V lookup: CDR1 SGHAT, CDR2 FQNNGV. Trimming cost V 1 base and J 0 bases, with 7 bases left between them. This CDR3 region has 15 residues. In DNA, the CDR3 is TGTGCCAGCAGCTTAGGGCTAGCCTCCTACAATGAGCAGTTCTTC. Translation: CASSLGLASYNEQFF.

The chain joins TRBV7-2 to TRBJ2-1; D remains ambiguous. Germline CDR1 reads SGHTA; CDR2 reads FQGNSA. The CDR3 has 15 amino acids. With 3 bases removed from V and 1 base from J, the gap between germline ends came to 10 bases. CDR3 amino acids: CASSFGSNSYNEQFF. The CDR3, as DNA: TGTGCCAGCAGCTTTGGTAGCAATTCCTACAATGAGCAGTTCTTC.

V usage is TRBV13 and J usage is TRBJ2-5; no clear D. From germline, CDR1 is PRHDT and CDR2 FYEKMQ (reference sequence). The length of the CDR3 is 12 residues. V lost 5 bases and J lost 5, with 9 bases in between. CDR3 nucleotides: TGTGCCAGCAGCCCCCTCCGGGAGACCCAGTACTTC. Translated: CASSPLRETQYF.

The chain carries TRBV19 and TRBJ1-2; weak D call: TRBD1 (6 bases). V lost 5 bases and J lost 3, with 13 bases in between. The CDR3 consists of 14 residues. Germline assignment: CDR1 LNHDA and CDR2 SQIVND (reference sequence). The CDR3 sequence: CASSWGTYDYGYTF. CDR3 DNA: TGTGCCAGTAGTTGGGGGACATACGACTATGGCTACACCTTC.

This clone has just one count. CDR3 sequence (DNA): TGCGCCAGCAGTGAGTCGGAGCGGGAAACAACAGATACGCAGTATTTT. Translating gives CASSESERETTDTQYF. The chain links TRBV10-2 to TRBJ2-3, with 7 bases aligning to TRBD2. The CDR3 totals 16 residues. In germline, CDR1 is WSHSY, CDR2 SAAADI. The junction had 6 bases not matched to a gene; V was cut back by 0 bases and J by 3 bases.